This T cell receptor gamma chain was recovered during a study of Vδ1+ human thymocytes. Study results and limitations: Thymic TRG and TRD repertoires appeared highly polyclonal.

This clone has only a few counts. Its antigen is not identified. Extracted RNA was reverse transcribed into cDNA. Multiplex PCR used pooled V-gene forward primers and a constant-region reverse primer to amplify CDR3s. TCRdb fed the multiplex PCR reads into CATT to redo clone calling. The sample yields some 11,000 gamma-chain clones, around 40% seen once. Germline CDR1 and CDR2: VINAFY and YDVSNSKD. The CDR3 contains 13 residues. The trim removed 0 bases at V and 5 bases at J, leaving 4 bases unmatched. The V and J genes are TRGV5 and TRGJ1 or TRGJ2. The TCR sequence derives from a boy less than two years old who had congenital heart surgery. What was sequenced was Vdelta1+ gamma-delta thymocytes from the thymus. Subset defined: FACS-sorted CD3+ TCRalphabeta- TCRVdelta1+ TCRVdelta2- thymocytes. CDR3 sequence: CATWDRQDYKKLF. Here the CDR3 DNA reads TGTGCCACCTGGGACAGGCAGGATTATAAGAAACTCTTT.